This T cell receptor beta chain derives from a study of CD8 T cells in Susac syndrome (dated by TCRdb to the late 2010s). In the study overall: Whether CD8+ T cell activation and differentiation in Susac syndrome was antigen driven was tested using repertoire sequencing. Findings and caveats that apply to the study as a whole: The study acknowledged that relatively few individuals were included in the TCR sequencing and HLA analysis.

As regards this clonotype: What this receptor recognizes is not known. No much larger clone exists at a distance of one base, and base qualities are not known.

Peripheral blood CD8+ and CD4+ T cells from healthy donors, Susac syndrome patients and multiple sclerosis patients were profiled by high-throughput TCR beta sequencing. Multiple sclerosis controls were treatment-naive patients with stable or active relapsing-remitting disease fulfilling revised McDonald criteria. Bulk CD8+ and CD4+ T cells were purified by magnetic negative isolation, whereas CD8+ TEMRA cells were enriched by FACS. Blood was collected in EDTA tubes and processed within 24 hours, with PBMCs isolated through density gradient centrifugation. PBMCs intended for TCR sequencing were cryopreserved in liquid nitrogen and were subsequently thawed in a 37 degrees C water bath. A purity of at least 90% was achieved for sorted or isolated CD4+, CD8+ and CD8+ TEMRA cells. The germline V gene (reference sequence) sets CDR1 to LGHDT and CDR2 to YNNKEL. The CDR3 numbers 13 residues from cysteine through phenylalanine. Just the 39-base CDR3 DNA is kept, in frame starting at base 1. V trim: 4 bases; J trim: 9 bases; unmatched bases: 6.

RNA was extracted with the RNeasy kit and about 0.5 to 1 ug was reverse transcribed using random hexamers. The immunoSEQ multiplex PCR assay, which covers 54 Vbeta and 13 Jbeta segments, was used to amplify TCR beta CDR3 regions. To correct PCR amplification bias, a synthetic template baseline was used for both primer optimization and computational correction. In the original analysis: Reads were assigned to V, D and J genes according to IMGT and analyzed in immunoSEQ Analyzer, with only productive sequences retained. To calculate clonality, Shannon entropy was normalized by log2 of the number of productive unique sequences and then subtracted from one. For each patient and control, public and private clones were evaluated within the 100 most prevalent clones. Clones were defined as Susac-specific if absent from the healthy and MS cohorts, from 1052 published viral clones and from other ImmuneACCESS disease sequences. TCRdb itself trimmed the public reads at Q25 with fastp, ran MiXCR and retained productive beta chains. All rows with the same CDR3 protein become a single entry with the most common DNA and genes. None of the V and J calls come from the authors' own analysis; TCRdb made them. This sample gives about 210,000 distinct CDR3 sequences in total; roughly 96% of them show up just once. The top ten hold roughly 0.09% of the sample.

The sequence came from a human donor with multiple sclerosis. Material: CD4+ T cells from PBMCs. The chain was built from TRBV3-1 and TRBJ1-5, and 7 junction bases match TRBD1. The CDR3 sequence is CASSPDRAAPQHF. The nucleotide sequence reads as follows: TGTGCCAGCAGCCCAGACAGGGCAGCGCCCCAGCATTTT.